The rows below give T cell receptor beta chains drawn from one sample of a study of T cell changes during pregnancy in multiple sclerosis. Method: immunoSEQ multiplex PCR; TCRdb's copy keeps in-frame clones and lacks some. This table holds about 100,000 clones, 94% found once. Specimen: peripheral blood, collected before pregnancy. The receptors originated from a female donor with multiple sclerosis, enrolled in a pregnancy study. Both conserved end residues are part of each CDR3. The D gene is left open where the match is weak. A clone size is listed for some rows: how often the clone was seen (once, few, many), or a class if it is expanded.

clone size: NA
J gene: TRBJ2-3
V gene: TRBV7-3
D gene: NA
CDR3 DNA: TGTGCCAGCAGCTTGGGTCCGGGGGGCACAGATACGCAGTATTTT
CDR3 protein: CASSLGPGGTDTQYF

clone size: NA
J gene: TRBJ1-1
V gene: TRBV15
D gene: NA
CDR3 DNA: TGTGCCACCAGCAGGCCCGGGGGGGCCAAACCGGACACTGAAGCTTTCTTT
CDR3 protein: CATSRPGGAKPDTEAFF

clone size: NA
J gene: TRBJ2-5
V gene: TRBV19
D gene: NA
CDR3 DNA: TGTGCCAGTAGTAGCGGGACTCAAGAGACCCAGTACTTC
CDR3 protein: CASSSGTQETQYF

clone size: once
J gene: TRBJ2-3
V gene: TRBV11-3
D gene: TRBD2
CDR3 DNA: TGTGCCAGCAGCCCGGGGACTAGCGGGAAGACAGATACGCAGTATTTT
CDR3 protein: CASSPGTSGKTDTQYF

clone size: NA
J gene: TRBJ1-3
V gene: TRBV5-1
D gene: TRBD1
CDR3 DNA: TGCGCCAGCAGCTGGGGTCAGGGGGGAAGCTCTGGAAACACCATATATTTT
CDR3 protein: CASSWGQGGSSGNTIYF

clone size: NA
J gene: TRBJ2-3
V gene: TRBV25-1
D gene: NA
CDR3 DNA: TGTGCCAGCAGAGGTAGCTTTCTCGCAGATACGCAGTATTTT
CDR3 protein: CASRGSFLADTQYF

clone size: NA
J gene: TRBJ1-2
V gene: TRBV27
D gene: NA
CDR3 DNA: TGTGCCAGCAGTTCCGGGGACTATAACTATGGCTACACCTTC
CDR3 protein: CASSSGDYNYGYTF

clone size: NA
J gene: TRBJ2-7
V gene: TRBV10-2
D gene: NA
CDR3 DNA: TGCGCCAGCAGGGACAGCCCCTACGAGCAGTACTTC
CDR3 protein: CASRDSPYEQYF

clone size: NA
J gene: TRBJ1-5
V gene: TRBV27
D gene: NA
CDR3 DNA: TGTGCCAGCAGGCGGGACTCGGGTTATAGCAATCAGCCCCAGCATTTT
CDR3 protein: CASRRDSGYSNQPQHF

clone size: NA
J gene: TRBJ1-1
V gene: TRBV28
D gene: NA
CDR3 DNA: TGTGCCAGCACTCTAGGAGGCACTGAAGCTTTCTTT
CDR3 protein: CASTLGGTEAFF

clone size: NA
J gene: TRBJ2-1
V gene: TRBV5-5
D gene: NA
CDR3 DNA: TGTGCCAGCAGCCCCGCCGAGCGGTTCTACAATGAGCAGTTCTTC
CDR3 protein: CASSPAERFYNEQFF

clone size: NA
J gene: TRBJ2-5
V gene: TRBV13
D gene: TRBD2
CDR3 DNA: TGTGCCAGCAGCGCCTCGCCTAGCGGGAGCCCCCACCAAGAGACCCAGTACTTC
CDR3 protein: CASSASPSGSPHQETQYF

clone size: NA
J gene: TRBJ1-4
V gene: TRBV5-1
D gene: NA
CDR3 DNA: TGCGCCAGCAGCTTGGAGCTGCAGACCGGAGGTGAAAAACTGTTTTTT
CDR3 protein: CASSLELQTGGEKLFF

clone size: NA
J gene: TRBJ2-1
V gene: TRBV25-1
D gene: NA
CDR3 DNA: TGTGCCAGCAGTGAAGGACTCTTCAATGAGCAGTTCTTC
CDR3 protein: CASSEGLFNEQFF

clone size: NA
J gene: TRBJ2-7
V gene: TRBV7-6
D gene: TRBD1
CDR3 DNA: TGTGCCAGCAGCTGGACAGGGGCACCGGGGGAGCAGTACTTC
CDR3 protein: CASSWTGAPGEQYF

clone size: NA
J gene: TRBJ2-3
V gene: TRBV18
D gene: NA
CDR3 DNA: TGTGCCAGCTCTTTACTAGCCGGCGGCCTCCGGGATACGCAGTATTTT
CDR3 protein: CASSLLAGGLRDTQYF

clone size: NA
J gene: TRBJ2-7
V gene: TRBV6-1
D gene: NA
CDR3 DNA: TGTGCCAGCAGTGAAGATGGAGAGATCTACGAGCAGTACTTC
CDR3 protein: CASSEDGEIYEQYF

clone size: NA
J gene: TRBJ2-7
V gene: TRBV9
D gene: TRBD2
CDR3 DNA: TGTGCCAGCAGCGTAGCTAGCGGGACGGTCGAGCAGTACTTC
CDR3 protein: CASSVASGTVEQYF

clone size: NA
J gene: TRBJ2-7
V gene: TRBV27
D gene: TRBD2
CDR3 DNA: TGTGCCAGCAGTTTATCCTCGGGGGGTTACGAGCAGTACTTC
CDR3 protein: CASSLSSGGYEQYF

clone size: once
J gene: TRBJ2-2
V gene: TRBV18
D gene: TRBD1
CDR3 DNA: TGTGCCAGCTCACCGGGACAGCAAAACACCGGGGAGCTGTTTTTT
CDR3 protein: CASSPGQQNTGELFF

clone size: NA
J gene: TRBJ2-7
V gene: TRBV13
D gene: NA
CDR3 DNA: TGTGCCAGCAGCTTAAATCAGGGTTCCTACGAGCAGTACTTC
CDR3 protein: CASSLNQGSYEQYF

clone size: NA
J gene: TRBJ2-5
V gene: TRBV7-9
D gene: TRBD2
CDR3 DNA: TGTGCCAGCAGCGAACGACTAGCTACCCACCCAGAGACCCAGTACTTC
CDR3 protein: CASSERLATHPETQYF

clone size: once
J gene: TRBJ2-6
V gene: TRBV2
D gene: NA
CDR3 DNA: TGTGCCAGCTGGAGACGAGACTCTGGGGCCAACGTCCTGACTTTC
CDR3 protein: CASWRRDSGANVLTF

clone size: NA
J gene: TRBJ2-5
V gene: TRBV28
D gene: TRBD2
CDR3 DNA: TGTGCCAGCAGTCCATATAGTAGGGGACTAGCGGGATGGTGGGAGACCCAGTACTTC
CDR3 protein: CASSPYSRGLAGWWETQYF

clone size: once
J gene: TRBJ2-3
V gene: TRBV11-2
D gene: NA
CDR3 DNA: TGTGCCAGCGGGGGACTGCGTACAGATACGCAGTATTTT
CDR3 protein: CASGGLRTDTQYF

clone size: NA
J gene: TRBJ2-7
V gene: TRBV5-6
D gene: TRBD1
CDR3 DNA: TGTGCCAGCAGCTTGGAAACGGGACAGGGTATTCGGGAGCAGTACTTC
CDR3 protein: CASSLETGQGIREQYF

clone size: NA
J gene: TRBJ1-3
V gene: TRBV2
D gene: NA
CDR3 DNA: TGTGCCAGCAGCGCCGGACGGGGGTATGGAAACACCATATATTTT
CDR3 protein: CASSAGRGYGNTIYF

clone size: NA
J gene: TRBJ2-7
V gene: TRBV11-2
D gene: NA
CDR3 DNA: TGTGCCAGCAGCCGATCAACCGTCAGCTCCTACGAGCAGTACTTC
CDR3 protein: CASSRSTVSSYEQYF

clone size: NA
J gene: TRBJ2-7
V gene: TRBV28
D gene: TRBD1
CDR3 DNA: TGTGCCAGCAGTTTAGGCGGGACAGGGCTAAACGAGCAGTACTTC
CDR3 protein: CASSLGGTGLNEQYF

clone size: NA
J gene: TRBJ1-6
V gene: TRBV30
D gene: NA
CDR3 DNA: TGTGCCTGGAGTCCGGGTACGGCAGTCCCTGTACCCCTCCACTTT
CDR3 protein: CAWSPGTAVPVPLHF

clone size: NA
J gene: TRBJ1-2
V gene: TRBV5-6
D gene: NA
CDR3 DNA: TGTGCCAGCAGATCATCCTTAGGGACACCTCTCTATGGCTACACCTTC
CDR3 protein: CASRSSLGTPLYGYTF

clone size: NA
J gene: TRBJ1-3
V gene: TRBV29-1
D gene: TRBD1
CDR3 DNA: TGCAGCGTTTCCGGGACAGGGGTTCGGAACACCATATATTTT
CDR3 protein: CSVSGTGVRNTIYF

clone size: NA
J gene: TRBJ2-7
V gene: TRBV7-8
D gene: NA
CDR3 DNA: TGTGCCAGCAGCCAGACGGACGGGGCCTACGAGCAGTACTTC
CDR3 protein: CASSQTDGAYEQYF

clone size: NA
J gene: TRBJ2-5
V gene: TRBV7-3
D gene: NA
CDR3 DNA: TGTGCCAGCAGCTTAAATGGAGGGGTAGAGACCCAGTACTTC
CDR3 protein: CASSLNGGVETQYF

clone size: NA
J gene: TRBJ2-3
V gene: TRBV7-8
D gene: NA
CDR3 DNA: TGTGCCAGCCGTAACCCGGGGGTGCGCCCAGATACGCAGTATTTT
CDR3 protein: CASRNPGVRPDTQYF

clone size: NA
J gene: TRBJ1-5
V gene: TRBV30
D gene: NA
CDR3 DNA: TGTGCCTGGGCCGGGGGGGGTCGACAGCCCCAGCATTTT
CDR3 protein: CAWAGGGRQPQHF

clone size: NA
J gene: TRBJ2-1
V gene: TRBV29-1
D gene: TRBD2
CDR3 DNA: TGCAGCGTCGACACTAGCGGGCAGTCCTACAATGAGCAGTTCTTC
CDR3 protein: CSVDTSGQSYNEQFF

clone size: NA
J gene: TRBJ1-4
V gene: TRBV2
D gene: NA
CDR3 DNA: TGTGCCAGCATGAGACAGTTCGACGAAAAACTGTTTTTT
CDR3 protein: CASMRQFDEKLFF

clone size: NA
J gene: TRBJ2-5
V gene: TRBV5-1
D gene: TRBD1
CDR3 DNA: TGCGCCAGCAGCTTAACAGGGGCCACGGGACAAGAGACCCAGTACTTC
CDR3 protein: CASSLTGATGQETQYF

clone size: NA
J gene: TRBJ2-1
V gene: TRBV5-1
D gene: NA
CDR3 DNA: TGCGCCAGCATCCTCTGGAGGGGGGGGTTGGGGGAGCAGTTCTTC
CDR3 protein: CASILWRGGLGEQFF

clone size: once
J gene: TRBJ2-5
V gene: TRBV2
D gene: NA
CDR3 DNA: TGTGCCAGCAGTGAAAAGGGGGGACTAAAGATCCAAGAGACCCAGTACTTC
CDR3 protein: CASSEKGGLKIQETQYF

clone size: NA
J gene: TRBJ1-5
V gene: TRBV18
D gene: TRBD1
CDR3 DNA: TGTGCCAGCTCACCACGGATAACTACAGGGGGAGTCGGCAATCAGCCCCAGCATTTT
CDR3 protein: CASSPRITTGGVGNQPQHF

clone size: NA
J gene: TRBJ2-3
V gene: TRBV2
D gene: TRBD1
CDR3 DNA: TGTGCCAGTGACAGGGTCGTCGGAACAGATACGCAGTATTTT
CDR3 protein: CASDRVVGTDTQYF

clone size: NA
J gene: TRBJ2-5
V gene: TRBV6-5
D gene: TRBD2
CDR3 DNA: TGTGCCAGCAGTTACGGGGCGGGAGCTAATCAAGAGACCCAGTACTTC
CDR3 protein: CASSYGAGANQETQYF

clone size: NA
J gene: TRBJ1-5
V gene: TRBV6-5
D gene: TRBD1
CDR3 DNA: TGTGCCAGCAGTGTTACAGGGGGCAATCAGCCCCAGCATTTT
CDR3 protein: CASSVTGGNQPQHF

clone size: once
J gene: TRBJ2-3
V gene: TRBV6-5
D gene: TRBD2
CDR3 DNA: TGTGCCAGCAGCTGGACTAGAGGCCCACTAGATACGCAGTATTTT
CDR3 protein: CASSWTRGPLDTQYF

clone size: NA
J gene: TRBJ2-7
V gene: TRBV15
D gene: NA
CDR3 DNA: TGTGCCACCAGCAGTATGGAGGGGGCGGGCGAGCAGTACTTC
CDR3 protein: CATSSMEGAGEQYF

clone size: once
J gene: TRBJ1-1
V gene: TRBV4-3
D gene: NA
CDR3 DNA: TGCGCCAGCAGCCAAGATGTAGGGGAAACTGAAGCTTTCTTT
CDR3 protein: CASSQDVGETEAFF

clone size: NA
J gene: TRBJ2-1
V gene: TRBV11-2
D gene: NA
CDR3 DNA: TGTGCCAGCAGCCCACTAGCAAGTTCCTACAATGAGCAGTTCTTC
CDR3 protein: CASSPLASSYNEQFF

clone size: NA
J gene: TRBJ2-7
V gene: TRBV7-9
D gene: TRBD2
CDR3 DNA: TGTGCCAGCAGCCTACTAGCGGGAGAAATCTACGAGCAGTACTTC
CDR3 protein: CASSLLAGEIYEQYF

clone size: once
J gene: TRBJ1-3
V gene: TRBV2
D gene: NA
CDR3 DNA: TGTGCCAGCAGTGAAGCGCTTCGGGGTAGATTCGCTGGAAACACCATATATTTT
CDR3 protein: CASSEALRGRFAGNTIYF

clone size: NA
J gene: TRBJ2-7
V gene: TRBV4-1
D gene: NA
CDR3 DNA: TGCGCCAGCAGCCCCCGGGACTCAGCTTACGAGCAGTACTTC
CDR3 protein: CASSPRDSAYEQYF

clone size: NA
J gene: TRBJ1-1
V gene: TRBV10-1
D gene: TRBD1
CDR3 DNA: TGCGCCAGCAGCAACAGGGGCCGGGACACTGAAGCTTTCTTT
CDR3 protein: CASSNRGRDTEAFF

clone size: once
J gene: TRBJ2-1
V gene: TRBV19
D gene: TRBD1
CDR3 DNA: TGTGCCAGTAGTAAGACAGGGGCCCCTAGCTCCTACAATGAGCAGTTCTTC
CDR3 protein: CASSKTGAPSSYNEQFF

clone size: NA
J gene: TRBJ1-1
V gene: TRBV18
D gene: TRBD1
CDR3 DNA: TGTGCCAGCTCACCCGGGACAGGGGGCGCGAACACTGAAGCTTTCTTT
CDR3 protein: CASSPGTGGANTEAFF

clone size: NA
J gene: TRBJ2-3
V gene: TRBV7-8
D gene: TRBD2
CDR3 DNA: TGTGCCAGCAGCTTTAGACTAGCGAGGGGTACAGATACGCAGTATTTT
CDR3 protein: CASSFRLARGTDTQYF

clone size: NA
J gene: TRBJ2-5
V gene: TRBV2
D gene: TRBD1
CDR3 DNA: TGTGCCAGCCCCAGGGACAGCCAACAAGAGACCCAGTACTTC
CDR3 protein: CASPRDSQQETQYF